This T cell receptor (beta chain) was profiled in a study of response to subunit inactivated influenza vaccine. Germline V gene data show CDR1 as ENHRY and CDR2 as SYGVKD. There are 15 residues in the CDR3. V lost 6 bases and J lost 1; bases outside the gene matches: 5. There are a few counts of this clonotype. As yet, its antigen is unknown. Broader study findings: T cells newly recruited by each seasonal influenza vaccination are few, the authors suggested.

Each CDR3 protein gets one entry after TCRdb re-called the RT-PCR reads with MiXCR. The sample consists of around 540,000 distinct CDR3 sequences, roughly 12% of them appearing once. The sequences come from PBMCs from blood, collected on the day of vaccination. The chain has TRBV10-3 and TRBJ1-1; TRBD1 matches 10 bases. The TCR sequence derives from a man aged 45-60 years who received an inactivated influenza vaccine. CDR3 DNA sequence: TGTGCCATCAGGGGGGGACAGGGGCCGAACACTGAAGCTTTCTTT. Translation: CAIRGGQGPNTEAFF.